Listed here are 30 T cell receptor beta chains from one sample, sequenced in a study of neurological immune-mediated disorders. TCRdb reprocessed the 5' RACE reads via MiXCR and lists one record per CDR3 protein. The table lists some 87,000 distinct CDR3 sequences, 13% of them singletons. Indicated time point: longitudinal time-point 2. Sequenced material: PBMCs. The receptors here all came from a female donor with HTLV-1-associated myelopathy (HAM/TSP).

At least ten counts were recorded for this clonotype. Here the CDR3 DNA reads TGTGCCAGCAGTTTATTCGCCGGGACTAGTAGCACAGATACGCAGTATTTT. As protein: CASSLFAGTSSTDTQYF. V gene TRBV27 combines with J gene TRBJ2-3, with 8 bases lining up with TRBD2. The V and J ends lost 1 base and 0 bases, in that order; junction bases with no gene match: 6. The CDR3 consists of 17 residues. Per the germline V gene, CDR1 is MNHEY and CDR2 is SMNVEV (reference sequence).

This clonotype was recorded many times. V is TRBV10-3 and J is TRBJ2-7, with D possibly matching TRBD1 (6 bases). Trimming removed 4 bases from V and 1 base from J, with 11 bases in between. This CDR3 contains 14 residues. Germline CDR1 and CDR2: ENHRY and SYGVKD. CDR3 amino acids: CAISGTAKSYEQYF. The CDR3 coding sequence is TGTGCCATCAGTGGGACAGCGAAATCCTACGAGCAGTACTTC.

This clonotype was counted ten times or more. The chain employs TRBV5-6 and TRBJ2-5; 12 positions agree with TRBD2. The CDR3 runs to 17 residues. Germline V gene data show CDR1 as SGHDT and CDR2 as YYEEEE. Germline trimming cut 5 bases from V and 1 base from J; bases unmatched to any gene: 9. This CDR3 is CASSPTTSGGLQETQYF. CDR3 DNA: TGTGCCAGCAGTCCAACGACTAGCGGGGGCCTCCAAGAGACCCAGTACTTC.

This clonotype came up many times. This sequence joins TRBV7-2 and TRBJ2-3; no firm D call. Trimming took off 5 bases at V and 3 bases at J, with 9 bases between the two ends. Germline-derived CDR1 and CDR2 are SGHTA and FQGNSA. This CDR3 has 13 amino acids. Here the CDR3 DNA reads TGTGCCAGCAGCCGACGGCTAACAGATACGCAGTATTTT. Encoded protein: CASSRRLTDTQYF.

The table lists this clonotype with many counts. The rearrangement uses TRBV12-3 or TRBV12-4 and TRBJ2-2; TRBD2 matches 8 bases. The CDR3 totals 15 residues. The trim removed 3 bases at V and 4 bases at J, leaving 4 bases unmatched. CDR3 region: CASSFRGGFTGELFF. For the CDR3, the DNA is TGTGCCAGCAGTTTTCGGGGGGGGTTCACCGGGGAGCTGTTTTTT.

This clonotype occurred many times. The chain recombines TRBV4-2 with TRBJ2-1; 11 nucleotides agree with TRBD2. From germline, CDR1 is LGHNA and CDR2 YNFKEQ. The CDR3 has 18 amino acids. Unmatched junction bases numbered 9, after V lost 2 bases and J lost 3 bases. The CDR3 sequence is CASSQKQLAGGDYNEQFF. The CDR3 bases are TGTGCCAGCAGCCAAAAGCAATTAGCGGGGGGGGACTACAATGAGCAGTTCTTC.

In its sample, this clonotype was seen many times. The rearrangement uses TRBV10-3 and TRBJ2-7; D may correspond to TRBD1 or TRBD2 (5 bases each). Germline V CDR1 and CDR2: ENHRY, SYGVKD. Deletions cut 10 bases from V and 6 bases from J, with 13 bases between. The CDR3 consists of 11 residues. The CDR3 spells CATQGAREQYF. CDR3 in DNA: TGTGCCACCCAGGGAGCGCGCGAGCAGTACTTC.

This clonotype was seen repeatedly, ten times or more. The chain recombines TRBV5-1 with TRBJ2-5; a possible D gene is TRBD1 (5 bases). CDR1 and CDR2 (germline): SGHRS, YFSETQ. Trimming shortened V by 2 bases and J by 4 bases, and 9 bases separated the two germline ends. The CDR3 length is 13 residues. The chain's CDR3 is CASSFAGPETQYF. The CDR3 region has the DNA TGCGCCAGCAGCTTCGCAGGGCCAGAGACCCAGTACTTC.

This clonotype was recorded at least ten times. This chain uses TRBV5-1 with TRBJ2-3; 7 positions agree with TRBD1. Germline V lookup: CDR1 SGHRS, CDR2 YFSETQ. The V segment lost 3 bases and the J segment 1 base; nucleotides outside the gene matches: 5. This CDR3 is 15 amino acids long. CDR3 DNA: TGCGCCAGCAGCTCCCGCACAGGGGGCACAGATACGCAGTATTTT. This sequence encodes CASSSRTGGTDTQYF. Drawing the rest from reference TRBV5-1 and TRBJ2-3, the complete variable domain is KAGVTQTPRYLIKTRGQQVTLSCSPISGHRSVSWYQQTPGQGLQFLFEYFSETQRNKGNFPGRFSGRQFSNSRSEMNVSTLELGDSALYLCASSSRTGGTDTQYFGPGTRLTVL.

The CDR3 here is CSARVPAGDRADTQYF. The CDR3 region has the DNA TGCAGTGCTAGAGTGCCAGCGGGGGATCGCGCAGATACGCAGTATTTT. The J gene is TRBJ2-3, the V gene TRBV20-1, with TRBD2 matching 8 bases. The germline V gene has CDR1 DFQATT and CDR2 SNEGSKA (reference sequence). CDR3 length: 16 amino acids. J gave up 4 bases and V 1 base, and 10 bases lay outside the gene matches.

This clonotype was recorded at least ten times. V and J are TRBV4-2 and TRBJ2-7, with D hard to call. The V end was cut by 0 bases, the J end by 2 bases, with 8 bases between. CDR1 is LGHNA, CDR2 YNFKEQ, per germline. The CDR3 consists of 14 residues. As DNA, the CDR3 is TGTGCCAGCAGCCAAGACCCCGATACCTACGAGCAGTACTTC. It specifies CASSQDPDTYEQYF.

This clonotype was seen repeatedly, ten times or more. V gene TRBV20-1 combines with J gene TRBJ1-6, with 8 positions matching TRBD1. After removal of 7 bases from V and 6 bases from J, the junction contained 5 bases not matched to a gene. The CDR3 consists of 13 residues. CDR1 and CDR2 (germline): DFQATT, SNEGSKA (reference sequence). The CDR3 DNA is TGCAGTGTCAGACAGGGGACTAATTCACCCCTCCACTTT. It codes for CSVRQGTNSPLHF.

The sample holds many counts of this clonotype. The rearrangement uses TRBV6-1 and TRBJ2-2; 10 nucleotides match TRBD1. The CDR3 runs to 16 residues. V gave up 4 bases and J gave up 6 bases; unmatched junction bases: 8. Germline V gives CDR1 MNHNS, CDR2 SASEGT. CDR3 DNA sequence: TGTGCCAGCAGTGGCCGGGACAGGGGTGTGGCCGGGGAGCTGTTTTTT. It yields the protein CASSGRDRGVAGELFF.

This rearrangement joins TRBV25-1 to TRBJ2-3, with D perhaps matching TRBD2 (7 bases). Deletions cut 0 bases from V and 5 bases from J, with 15 bases between. The V gene's germline CDR1 is MGHDK and CDR2 SYGVNS. The CDR3 spans 16 residues. CDR3 amino acids: CASSEYRGGRGDTQYF. CDR3 coding DNA: TGTGCCAGCAGTGAATATCGCGGGGGCAGGGGAGATACGCAGTATTTT.

This clonotype came up a few times. The chain has TRBV6-2 or TRBV6-3 and TRBJ1-2, with 8 bases identical to TRBD1. This CDR3 is built from 15 residues. Germline CDR1 is MNHEY and CDR2 is SVGEGT. The V gene end was trimmed by 5 bases and the J gene end by 4 bases; junction bases not matched to a gene: 9. CDR3 DNA sequence: TGTGCCAGCAGTCCCCGGACAGGGCGCCCCTATGGCTACACCTTC. Protein product: CASSPRTGRPYGYTF.

This clonotype has ten or more counts. This chain connects TRBV5-8 to TRBJ1-6, with no clear D. Trimming cost V 4 bases and J 4 bases, with 9 bases left between them. This CDR3 spans 14 amino acids. The V gene's germline CDR1 is SGHTS and CDR2 YDEGEE. In nucleotides, the CDR3 is TGTGCCAGCAGCGGGCGACGGTATAATTCACCCCTCCACTTT. It specifies CASSGRRYNSPLHF.

This clonotype was found many times. This chain connects TRBV7-9 to TRBJ2-1; D may match TRBD1 or TRBD2 (6 bases each). There are 14 residues in the CDR3. V was clipped by 2 bases and J by 5 bases, with 10 bases between them. Germline assignment: CDR1 SEHNR and CDR2 FQNEAQ (reference sequence). The CDR3 is CASSLPGADNEQFF. Here the CDR3 DNA reads TGTGCCAGCAGCTTACCGGGGGCTGACAATGAGCAGTTCTTC.

This clonotype was observed at least ten times. V usage is TRBV10-3 and J usage is TRBJ2-3; TRBD1 matches at 7 bases. This CDR3 region has 15 residues. Germline V gives CDR1 ENHRY, CDR2 SYGVKD. Trimming cost V 1 base and J 0 bases; bases outside gene matches: 1. The CDR3 bases are TGTGCCATCAGTGAGTACAGGGGCAGCACAGATACGCAGTATTTT. Its translation: CAISEYRGSTDTQYF.

The sample holds a few counts of this clonotype. A read error may explain this, as a much larger clone is one base away. J is TRBJ1-4 and V is TRBV5-1; TRBD1 matches 11 bases. V lost 1 base and J lost 7; bases outside the gene matches: 3. The germline CDR1 and CDR2 sequences are SGHRS and YFSETQ. The CDR3 extends over 15 amino acids. The CDR3 reads CASSLTGTGGEKLFF. Written as DNA, the CDR3 is TGCGCCAGCAGCTTGACCGGGACAGGGGGTGAAAAACTGTTTTTT.

The V call is TRBV13, the J call TRBJ2-3; perhaps TRBD2 as D (5 bases). Germline values: CDR1 PRHDT, CDR2 FYEKMQ (reference sequence). There are 14 residues in the CDR3. The V and J ends lost 6 bases and 4 bases respectively, with 14 bases between them. The CDR3 sequence is CASRDQTTADTQYF. The CDR3 coding sequence is TGTGCCAGCAGGGACCAGACTACGGCAGATACGCAGTATTTT. Full variable domain (remainder filled in from reference TRBV13 and TRBJ2-3): AAGVIQSPRHLIKEKRETATLKCYPIPRHDTVYWYQQGPGQDPQFLISFYEKMQSDKGSIPDRFSAQQFSDYHSELNMSSLELGDSALYFCASRDQTTADTQYFGPGTRLTVL.

There are many counts of this clonotype. V is TRBV7-3 and J is TRBJ1-1; D remains unclear. The germline gives CDR1 SGHTA, CDR2 FQGTGA. CDR3 length: 16 residues. V lost 0 bases to trimming and J lost 1 base, with 12 bases between them. CDR3 amino acids: CASSLTPPGTNTEAFF. CDR3 in DNA: TGTGCCAGCAGCTTAACCCCGCCGGGCACGAACACTGAAGCTTTCTTT.

This clonotype was counted a single time. One base away lies a much larger clone, so this may be a sequencing read error. The V call is TRBV11-2, the J call TRBJ2-2, with a possible D match to TRBD1 (5 bases). CDR3 length equals 14 residues. Germline CDR1 and CDR2: SGHAT and FQNNGV. The CDR3 DNA reads TGTTCCAGCAGTCTCAGGGTTGGGGCCGGGGAGCTGTTTTTT. Translation gives CSSSLRVGAGELFF.

This clonotype was picked up many times. The chain joins TRBV7-3 to TRBJ2-3, with 9 bases that match TRBD1. Germline V gene data show CDR1 as SGHTA and CDR2 as FQGTGA. Germline trimming cut 2 bases from V and 2 bases from J; bases unmatched to any gene: 2. This CDR3 has 15 amino acids. CDR3 sequence: CASSLDRGYTDTQYF. DNA of the CDR3: TGTGCCAGCAGCTTAGACAGGGGGTACACAGATACGCAGTATTTT.

This clonotype was seen more than once but under ten times. V usage is TRBV6-5 and J usage is TRBJ1-1; 8 nucleotides match TRBD1. This CDR3 region has 16 residues. The J segment lost 11 bases and the V segment lost 6 bases, leaving 20 bases of the junction unmatched. Germline CDR1 reads MNHEY; CDR2 reads SVGAGI. The CDR3 coding sequence is TGTGCCAGCAGCGCCAATCCCGGGACAGGACCCCTCGGGGCTTTCTTT. Encoded protein: CASSANPGTGPLGAFF.

This clonotype was seen repeatedly, ten times or more. This sequence joins TRBV7-9 and TRBJ2-2, with D unclear. The germline V gene encodes CDR1 SEHNR and CDR2 FQNEAQ (reference sequence). V lost 4 bases and J lost 3, with 6 bases in between. CDR3 length equals 13 residues. CDR3 sequence reads: CASSWADTGELFF. CDR3 nucleotide sequence: TGTGCCAGCAGCTGGGCCGACACCGGGGAGCTGTTTTTT.

This clonotype was counted at least ten times. V is TRBV12-3 or TRBV12-4 and J is TRBJ2-3; D is possibly TRBD2 (6 bases). The CDR3 sequence is 13 residues long. V was cut by 9 bases and J by 6 bases, with 16 bases left in between. The CDR3 sequence: CARGGLPPDTQYF. For the CDR3, the DNA is TGTGCCAGGGGAGGCCTTCCACCGGATACGCAGTATTTT.

Regarding this clonotype: A much larger clonotype is one base distant, so this may be a read error. The gene calls are TRBV5-6 and TRBJ1-5; D uncertain. CDR3 length: 13 amino acids. Germline V CDR1 and CDR2: SGHDT, YYEEEE. The CDR3 coding sequence is TGTGCCGGCAGCTTGTATCGTAATCAGCCCCAGCATTTT. Translation: CAGSLYRNQPQHF.

This clonotype was recorded at least ten times. The genes are TRBV9 and TRBJ2-3; D possibly matches TRBD1 or TRBD2 (6 bases each). Germline V gene data show CDR1 as SGDLS and CDR2 as YYNGEE. V lost 3 bases to trimming and J lost 1 base, with 15 bases between them. The CDR3 has 16 residues. CDR3 sequence (DNA): TGTGCCAGCAGCGCCGTTGGGGGGCAGGGCACAGATACGCAGTATTTT. Translating it yields CASSAVGGQGTDTQYF.

This clonotype was observed many times. This chain connects TRBV27 to TRBJ1-1; tentatively, D is TRBD1 (5 bases). V shed 5 bases and J shed 1 base, with 11 bases lying between them. CDR1 and CDR2 from the germline V gene are MNHEY and SMNVEV (reference sequence). The CDR3 sequence is 14 residues long. CDR3 protein: CASSGGGPNTEAFF. The CDR3 nucleotides are TGTGCCAGCAGTGGGGGGGGACCGAACACTGAAGCTTTCTTT.

In its sample, this clonotype was seen many times. This chain uses TRBV29-1 with TRBJ1-5, with a weak D call TRBD1 (5 bases). The CDR3 consists of 13 residues. Looked up from germline, CDR1 is SQVTM and CDR2 is ANQGSEA. The CDR3 spells CSVETASNQPQHF. The CDR3 nucleotides are TGCAGTGTGGAGACAGCCAGCAATCAGCCCCAGCATTTT.